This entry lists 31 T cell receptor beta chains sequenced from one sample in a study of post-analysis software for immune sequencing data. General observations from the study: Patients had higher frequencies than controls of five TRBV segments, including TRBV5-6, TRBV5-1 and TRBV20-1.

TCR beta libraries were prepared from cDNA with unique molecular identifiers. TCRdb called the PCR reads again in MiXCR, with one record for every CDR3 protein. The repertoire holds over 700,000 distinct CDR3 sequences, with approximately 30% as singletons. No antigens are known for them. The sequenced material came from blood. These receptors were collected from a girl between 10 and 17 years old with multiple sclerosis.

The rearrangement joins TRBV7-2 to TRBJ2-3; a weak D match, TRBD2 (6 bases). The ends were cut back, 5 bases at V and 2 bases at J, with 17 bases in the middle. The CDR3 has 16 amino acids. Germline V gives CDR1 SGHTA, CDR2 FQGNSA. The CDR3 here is CASSPGSGSFTDTQYF. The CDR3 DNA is TGTGCCAGCAGCCCGGGAAGCGGGTCTTTCACAGATACGCAGTATTTT. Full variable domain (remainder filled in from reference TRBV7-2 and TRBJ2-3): GAGVSQSPSNKVTEKGKDVELRCDPISGHTALYWYRQSLGQGLEFLIYFQGNSAPDKSGLPSDRFSAERTGGSVSTLTIQRTQQEDSAVYLCASSPGSGSFTDTQYFGPGTRLTVL.

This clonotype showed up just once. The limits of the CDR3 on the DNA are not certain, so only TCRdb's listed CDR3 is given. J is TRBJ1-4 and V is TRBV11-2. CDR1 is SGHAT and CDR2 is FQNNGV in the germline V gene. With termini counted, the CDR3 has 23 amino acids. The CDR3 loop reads CASSFLSGSNEQFFGPGTEKLFF.

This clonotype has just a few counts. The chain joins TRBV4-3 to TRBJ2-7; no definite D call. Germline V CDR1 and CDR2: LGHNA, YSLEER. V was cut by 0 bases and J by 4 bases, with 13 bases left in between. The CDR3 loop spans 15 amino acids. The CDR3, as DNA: TGCGCCAGCAGCCAAGAGGCAGGTGATACTTACGAGCAGTACTTC. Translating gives CASSQEAGDTYEQYF.

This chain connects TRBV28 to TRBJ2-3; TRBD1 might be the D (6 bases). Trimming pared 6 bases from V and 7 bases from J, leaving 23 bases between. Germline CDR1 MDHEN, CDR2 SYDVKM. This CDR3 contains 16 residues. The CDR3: CASSPMADRIYYTQYF. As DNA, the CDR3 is TGTGCCAGCAGCCCGATGGCTGACAGGATCTACTATACGCAGTATTTT. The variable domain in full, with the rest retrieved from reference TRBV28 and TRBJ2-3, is DVKVTQSSRYLVKRTGEKVFLECVQDMDHENMFWYRQDPGLGLRLIYFSYDVKMKEKGDIPEGYSVSREKKERFSLILESASTNQTSMYLCASSPMADRIYYTQYFGPGTRLTVL.

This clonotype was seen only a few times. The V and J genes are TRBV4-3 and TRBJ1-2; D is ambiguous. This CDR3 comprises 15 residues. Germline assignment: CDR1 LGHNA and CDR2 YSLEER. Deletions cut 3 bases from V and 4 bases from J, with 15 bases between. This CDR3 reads CASSQGGGRGYGYTF. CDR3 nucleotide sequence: TGCGCCAGCAGCCAGGGAGGTGGTAGAGGCTATGGCTACACCTTC.

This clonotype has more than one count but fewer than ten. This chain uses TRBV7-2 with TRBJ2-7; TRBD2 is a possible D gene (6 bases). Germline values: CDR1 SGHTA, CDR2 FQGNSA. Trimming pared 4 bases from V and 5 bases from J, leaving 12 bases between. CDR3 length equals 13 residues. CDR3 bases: TGTGCCAGCAGCTCCCCTAGCGTCAACGAGCAGTACTTC. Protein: CASSSPSVNEQYF.

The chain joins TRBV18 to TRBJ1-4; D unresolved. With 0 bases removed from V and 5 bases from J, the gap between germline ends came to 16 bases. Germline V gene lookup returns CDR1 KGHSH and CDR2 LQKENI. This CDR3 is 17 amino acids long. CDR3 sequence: CASSPPLVGTTNEKLFF. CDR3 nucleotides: TGTGCCAGCTCACCACCACTCGTGGGTACCACCAATGAAAAACTGTTTTTT. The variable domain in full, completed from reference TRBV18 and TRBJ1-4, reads NAGVMQNPRHLVRRRGQEARLRCSPMKGHSHVYWYRQLPEEGLKFMVYLQKENIIDESGMPKERFSAEFPKEGPSILRIQQVVRGDSAAYFCASSPPLVGTTNEKLFFGSGTQLSVL.

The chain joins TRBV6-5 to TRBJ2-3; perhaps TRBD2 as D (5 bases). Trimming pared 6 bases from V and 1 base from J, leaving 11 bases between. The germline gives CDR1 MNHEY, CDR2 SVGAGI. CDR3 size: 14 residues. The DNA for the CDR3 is TGTGCCAGCAGGAAATGGGAGCGCACAGATACGCAGTATTTT. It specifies CASRKWERTDTQYF.

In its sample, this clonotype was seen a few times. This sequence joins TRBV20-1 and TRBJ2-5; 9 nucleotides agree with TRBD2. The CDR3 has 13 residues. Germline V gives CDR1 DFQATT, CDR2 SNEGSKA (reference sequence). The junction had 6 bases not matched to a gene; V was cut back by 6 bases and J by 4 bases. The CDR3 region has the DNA TGCAGTGCCTTTTCAGCGGGAGGAGAGACCCAGTACTTC. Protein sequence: CSAFSAGGETQYF.

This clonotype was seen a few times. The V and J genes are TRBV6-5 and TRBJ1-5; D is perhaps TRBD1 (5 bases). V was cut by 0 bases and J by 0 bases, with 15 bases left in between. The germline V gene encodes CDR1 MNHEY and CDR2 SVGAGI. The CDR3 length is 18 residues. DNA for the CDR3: TGTGCCAGCAGTTACTCGATTCCCGGGGCTGATAGCAATCAGCCCCAGCATTTT. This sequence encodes CASSYSIPGADSNQPQHF.

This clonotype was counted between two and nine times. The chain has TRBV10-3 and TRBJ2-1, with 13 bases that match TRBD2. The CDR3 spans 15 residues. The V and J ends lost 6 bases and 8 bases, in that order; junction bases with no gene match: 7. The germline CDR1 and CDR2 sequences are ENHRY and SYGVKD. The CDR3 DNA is TGTGCCATCAGGGAACTAGCGGGAGGGCCCCATGAGCAGTTCTTC. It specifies CAIRELAGGPHEQFF.

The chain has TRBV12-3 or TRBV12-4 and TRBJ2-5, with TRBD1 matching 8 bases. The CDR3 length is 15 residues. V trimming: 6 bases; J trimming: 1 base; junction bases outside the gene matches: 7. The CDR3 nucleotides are TGTGCCAGCAGCCACGGACAGGGCAGCCAAGAGACCCAGTACTTC. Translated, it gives CASSHGQGSQETQYF.

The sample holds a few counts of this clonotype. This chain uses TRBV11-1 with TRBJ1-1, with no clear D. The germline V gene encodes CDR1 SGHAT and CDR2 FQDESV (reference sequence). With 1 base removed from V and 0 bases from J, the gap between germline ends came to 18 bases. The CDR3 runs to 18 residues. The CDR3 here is CASSLGGAEIEVNTEAFF. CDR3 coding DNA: TGTGCCAGCAGCTTAGGGGGTGCGGAAATAGAAGTGAACACTGAAGCTTTCTTT.

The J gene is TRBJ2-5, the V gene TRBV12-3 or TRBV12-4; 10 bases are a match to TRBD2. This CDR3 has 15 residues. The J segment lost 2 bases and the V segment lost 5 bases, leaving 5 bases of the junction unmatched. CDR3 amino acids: CASSQTAGGQETQYF. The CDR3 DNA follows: TGTGCCAGCAGTCAAACAGCGGGGGGGCAAGAGACCCAGTACTTC.

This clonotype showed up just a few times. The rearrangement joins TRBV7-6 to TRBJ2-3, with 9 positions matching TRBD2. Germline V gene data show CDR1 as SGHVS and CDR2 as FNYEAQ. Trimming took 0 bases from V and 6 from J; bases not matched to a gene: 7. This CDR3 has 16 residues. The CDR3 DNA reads TGTGCCAGCAGCTTAGCTGCTAGCGGGGTATTCGATACGCAGTATTTT. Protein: CASSLAASGVFDTQYF.

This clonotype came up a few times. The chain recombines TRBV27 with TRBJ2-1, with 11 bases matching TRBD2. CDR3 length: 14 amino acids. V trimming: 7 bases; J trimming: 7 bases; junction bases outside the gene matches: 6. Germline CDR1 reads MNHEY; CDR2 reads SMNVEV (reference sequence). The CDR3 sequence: CASKIAGGHNEQFF. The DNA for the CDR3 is TGTGCCAGCAAAATAGCGGGGGGGCATAATGAGCAGTTCTTC.

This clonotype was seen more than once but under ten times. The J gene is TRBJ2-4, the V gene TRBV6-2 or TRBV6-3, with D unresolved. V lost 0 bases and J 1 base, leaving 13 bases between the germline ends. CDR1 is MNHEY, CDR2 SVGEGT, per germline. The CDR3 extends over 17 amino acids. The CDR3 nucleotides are TGTGCCAGCAGTTACTCGATGGTCGGGTTTGCCAAAAACATTCAGTACTTC. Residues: CASSYSMVGFAKNIQYF.

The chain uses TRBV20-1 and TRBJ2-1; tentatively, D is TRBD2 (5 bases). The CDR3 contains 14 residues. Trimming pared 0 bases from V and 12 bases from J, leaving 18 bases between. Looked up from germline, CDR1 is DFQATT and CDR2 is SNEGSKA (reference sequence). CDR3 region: CSARDRELVIGQFF. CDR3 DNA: TGCAGTGCTAGAGATCGGGAACTCGTAATTGGGCAGTTCTTC.

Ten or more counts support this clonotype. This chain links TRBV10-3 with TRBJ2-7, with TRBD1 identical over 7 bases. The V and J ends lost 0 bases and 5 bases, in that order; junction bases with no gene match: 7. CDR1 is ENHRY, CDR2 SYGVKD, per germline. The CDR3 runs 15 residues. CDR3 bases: TGTGCCATCAGTGAGTCGTCCCAGGGGGACAACGAGCAGTACTTC. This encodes CAISESSQGDNEQYF.

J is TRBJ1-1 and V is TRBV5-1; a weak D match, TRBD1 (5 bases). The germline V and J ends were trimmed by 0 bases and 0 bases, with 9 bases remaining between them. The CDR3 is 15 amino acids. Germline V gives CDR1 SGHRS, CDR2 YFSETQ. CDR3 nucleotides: TGCGCCAGCAGCTTGGGGGGACGGCTGAACACTGAAGCTTTCTTT. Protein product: CASSLGGRLNTEAFF.

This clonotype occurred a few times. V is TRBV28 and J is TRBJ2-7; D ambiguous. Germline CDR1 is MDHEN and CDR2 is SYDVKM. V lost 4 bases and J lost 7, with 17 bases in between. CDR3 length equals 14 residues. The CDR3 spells CASSSPGKKWEQYF. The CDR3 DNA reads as TGTGCCAGCAGTTCGCCGGGTAAAAAGTGGGAGCAGTACTTC.

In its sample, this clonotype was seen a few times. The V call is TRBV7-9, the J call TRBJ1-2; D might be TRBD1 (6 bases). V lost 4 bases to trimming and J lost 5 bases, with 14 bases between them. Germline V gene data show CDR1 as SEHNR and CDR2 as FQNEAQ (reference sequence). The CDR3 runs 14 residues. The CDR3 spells CASSSRGQEYGYTF. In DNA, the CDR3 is TGTGCCAGCAGCTCCCGGGGGCAGGAGTATGGCTACACCTTC.

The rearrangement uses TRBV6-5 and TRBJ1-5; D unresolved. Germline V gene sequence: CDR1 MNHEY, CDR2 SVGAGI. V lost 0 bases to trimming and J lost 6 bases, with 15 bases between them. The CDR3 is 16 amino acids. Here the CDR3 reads CASSYSREVVGQPQHF. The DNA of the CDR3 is TGTGCCAGCAGTTACTCGAGGGAGGTTGTCGGTCAGCCCCAGCATTTT.

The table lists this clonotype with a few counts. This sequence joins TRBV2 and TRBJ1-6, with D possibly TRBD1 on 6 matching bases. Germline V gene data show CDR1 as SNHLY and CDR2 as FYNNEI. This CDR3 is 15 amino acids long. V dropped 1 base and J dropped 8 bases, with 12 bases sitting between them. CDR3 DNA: TGTGCCAGCAGTGAAGTAGGGGGGCAGGATTCACCCCTCCACTTT. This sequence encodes CASSEVGGQDSPLHF.

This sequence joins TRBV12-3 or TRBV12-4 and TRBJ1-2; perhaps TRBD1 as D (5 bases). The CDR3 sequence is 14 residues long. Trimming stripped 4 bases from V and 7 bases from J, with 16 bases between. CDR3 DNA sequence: TGTGCCAGCAGTTCGGGGACTCCAAGGAGTGGCTACACCTTC. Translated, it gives CASSSGTPRSGYTF.

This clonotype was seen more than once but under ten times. The CDR3 loop is CSAQTPPETQYF. The CDR3 bases are TGCAGTGCTCAAACCCCTCCAGAGACCCAGTACTTC. The genes are TRBV20-1 and TRBJ2-5; no clear D. The CDR3 sequence is 12 residues long. Trimming took 5 bases from V and 4 from J, leaving 11 bases between them. The germline V gene encodes CDR1 DFQATT and CDR2 SNEGSKA (reference sequence).

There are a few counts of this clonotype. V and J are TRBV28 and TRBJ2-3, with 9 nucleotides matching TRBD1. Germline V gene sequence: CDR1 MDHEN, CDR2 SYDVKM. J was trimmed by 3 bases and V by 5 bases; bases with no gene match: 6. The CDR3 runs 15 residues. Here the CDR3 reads CASSPGDRETDTQYF. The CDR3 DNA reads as TGTGCCAGCAGTCCCGGGGACAGGGAAACAGATACGCAGTATTTT.

The CDR3 DNA reads as TGTGCCAGCGAGGGTTTAGAGGGCTTCCAAGAGACCCAGTACTTC. It is translated as CASEGLEGFQETQYF. The chain has TRBV21-1 and TRBJ2-5; the D call TRBD2 from the table was never checked on the DNA. TRBV21-1 is marked as a pseudogene. This CDR3 has 15 residues.

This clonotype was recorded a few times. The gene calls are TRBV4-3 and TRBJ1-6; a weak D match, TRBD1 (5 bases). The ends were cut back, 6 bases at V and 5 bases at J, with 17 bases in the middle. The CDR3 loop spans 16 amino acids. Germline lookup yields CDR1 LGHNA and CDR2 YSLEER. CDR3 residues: CASRLGSRVDNSPLHF. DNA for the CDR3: TGCGCCAGCAGACTCGGAAGCAGGGTGGATAATTCACCCCTCCACTTT.

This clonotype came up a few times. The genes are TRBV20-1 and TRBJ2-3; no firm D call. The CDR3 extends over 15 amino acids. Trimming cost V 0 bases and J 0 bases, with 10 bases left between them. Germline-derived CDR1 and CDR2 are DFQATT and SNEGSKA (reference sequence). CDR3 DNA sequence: TGCAGTGCTAGAGATCGGGCGGAGAGCACAGATACGCAGTATTTT. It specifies CSARDRAESTDTQYF.

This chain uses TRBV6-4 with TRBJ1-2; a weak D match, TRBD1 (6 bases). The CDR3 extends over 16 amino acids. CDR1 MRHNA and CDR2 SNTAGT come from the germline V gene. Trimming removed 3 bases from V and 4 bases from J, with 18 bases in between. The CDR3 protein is CASSDEQGLSVYGYTF. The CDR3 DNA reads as TGTGCCAGCAGTGATGAGCAGGGGCTTTCAGTCTATGGCTACACCTTC.